Following are 20 T cell receptor beta chains from one sample sequenced in a study of T cell responses to AZD1222 COVID-19 vaccine (dated by TCRdb to the early 2020s). Reading the label with the study, this specimen's time point is: baseline before first vaccination. The library was built by means of the immunoSEQ multiplex PCR assay. As stored in TCRdb, this immuneACCESS dataset retains in-frame rearrangements with V and J assigned. A fraction of the clones does not appear; measured against another copy, unresolved V genes explain less than half of the discrepancy, and the remainder lacks a known reason. This sample comprises around 140,000 clones, roughly 90% of them detected only once. The top ten hold under 3.5% of the sample. Specimen: peripheral blood, collected on day 0 of AZD1222 vaccination. All receptors derive from an adult in good health.

CDR3: CASSFGRQGRGETQYF. The CDR3 bases are TGTGCCAGCAGCTTTGGAAGACAGGGGAGAGGGGAGACCCAGTACTTC. The V and J genes are TRBV5-8 and TRBJ2-5; 8 bases line up with TRBD1. Germline V gene sequence: CDR1 SGHTS, CDR2 YDEGEE. Germline trimming cut 2 bases from V and 5 bases from J; bases unmatched to any gene: 11. The CDR3 is made up of 16 amino acids.

The chain is built from TRBV18 and TRBJ2-4; perhaps TRBD1 as D (6 bases). From germline, CDR1 is KGHSH and CDR2 LQKENI. Trimming shortened V by 1 base and J by 6 bases, and 13 bases separated the two germline ends. This CDR3 has 15 residues. The DNA for the CDR3 is TGTGCCAGCTCACCACGGTCCAGGGGCTTAAACATTCAGTACTTC. Its protein is CASSPRSRGLNIQYF.

The J gene is TRBJ2-2, the V gene TRBV7-2; weak D call: TRBD1 (5 bases). CDR1 is SGHTA and CDR2 is FQGNSA in the germline V gene. CDR3 length equals 13 residues. The V gene lost 1 base and the J gene lost 5 bases, with 5 bases spanning the gap. The DNA of the CDR3 is TGTGCCAGCAGCTTAGAGGGGACCGGGGAGCTGTTTTTT. Amino acids: CASSLEGTGELFF.

The gene calls are TRBV5-1 and TRBJ1-1, with unresolved D. This CDR3 has 15 residues. Per the germline V gene, CDR1 is SGHRS and CDR2 is YFSETQ. V shed 0 bases and J shed 4 bases, with 13 bases lying between them. Here the CDR3 DNA reads TGCGCCAGCAGCTTGGGCGACGCTACGGGCACTGAAGCTTTCTTT. Translation: CASSLGDATGTEAFF.

The chain uses TRBV12-3 or TRBV12-4 and TRBJ1-5; no clear D. The CDR3 contains 12 residues. V dropped 3 bases and J dropped 6 bases, with 6 bases sitting between them. The CDR3 loop reads CASSFSRQPQHF. The CDR3 bases are TGTGCCAGCAGTTTCAGTCGTCAGCCCCAGCATTTT.

This rearrangement joins TRBV18 to TRBJ1-5; no clear D. The germline V and J ends were trimmed by 2 bases and 5 bases, with 16 bases remaining between them. The CDR3 is 16 amino acids. The V gene's germline CDR1 is KGHSH and CDR2 LQKENI. The CDR3 loop reads CASSPLAGRPYQPQHF. CDR3 DNA sequence: TGTGCCAGCTCACCATTGGCGGGCAGACCCTATCAGCCCCAGCATTTT.

The chain uses TRBV7-9 and TRBJ2-4, with 7 bases fitting TRBD1. CDR1 SEHNR and CDR2 FQNEAQ come from the germline V gene (reference sequence). CDR3 length: 15 amino acids. V was pared by 6 bases and J by 1 base, with 6 bases of the junction left unmatched. This chain's CDR3 is CASSPGRGAKNIQYF. Written as DNA, the CDR3 is TGTGCCAGCAGTCCTGGCAGGGGGGCCAAAAACATTCAGTACTTC.

This sequence joins TRBV6-2 or TRBV6-3 and TRBJ2-1, with 14 positions matching TRBD2. The germline V gene has CDR1 MNHEY and CDR2 SVGEGT. Losses at the gene ends were 0 bases for V and 5 bases for J; bases not matched to a gene: 6. The CDR3 totals 18 residues. CDR3 in DNA: TGTGCCAGCAGTTACTCGAGACTAGCGGGAGGGAAGGACAATGAGCAGTTCTTC. Its translation: CASSYSRLAGGKDNEQFF.

Note on this clone: Other DNA sequences in this sample translate to the same CDR3. V is TRBV5-1 and J is TRBJ1-1, with TRBD1 as a possible D gene (5 bases). CDR1 and CDR2 from the germline V gene are SGHRS and YFSETQ. Deletions cut 0 bases from V and 11 bases from J, with 17 bases between. The CDR3 consists of 14 residues. The CDR3 bases are TGCGCCAGCAGCTTGGGTGACAGAGGGCTGGAGGCTTTCTTT. This translates into CASSLGDRGLEAFF.

This chain uses TRBV6-5 with TRBJ1-5; unclear D gene. The CDR3 runs to 13 residues. Germline CDR1 is MNHEY and CDR2 is SVGAGI. V was trimmed by 7 bases and J by 0 bases, leaving 7 bases between them. The CDR3 loop reads CASTAGSNQPQHF. The CDR3, as DNA: TGTGCCAGCACCGCCGGTAGCAATCAGCCCCAGCATTTT.

This rearrangement joins TRBV6-6 to TRBJ1-2; D is ambiguous. Looked up from germline, CDR1 is MNHNY and CDR2 is SVGAGI (reference sequence). The CDR3 covers 15 residues. V dropped 2 bases and J dropped 2 bases, with 12 bases sitting between them. CDR3 nucleotide sequence: TGTGCCAGCAGTTACACCTCAGGTGGGAACTATGGCTACACCTTC. Translation: CASSYTSGGNYGYTF.

The V and J genes are TRBV24-1 and TRBJ1-2; 7 bases map to TRBD1. The CDR3 is 15 amino acids. Germline trimming cut 3 bases from V and 5 bases from J; bases unmatched to any gene: 8. Germline assignment: CDR1 KGHDR and CDR2 SFDVKD. CDR3: CATSDPQGTGYGYTF. As DNA, the CDR3 is TGTGCCACCAGTGATCCACAGGGGACGGGGTATGGCTACACCTTC.

The J gene is TRBJ2-7, the V gene TRBV27; D unresolved. The CDR3 runs to 16 residues. CDR1 and CDR2 from the germline V gene are MNHEY and SMNVEV (reference sequence). The germline V and J ends were trimmed by 2 bases and 4 bases, with 18 bases remaining between them. CDR3 residues: CASSLPPGANEYEQYF. The CDR3 bases are TGTGCCAGCAGTTTACCCCCTGGCGCTAATGAGTACGAGCAGTACTTC.

The CDR3 DNA sequence: TGTGCCAGCAGCTTGGGGACACTCTATAGCAATCAGCCCCAGCATTTT. Protein sequence: CASSLGTLYSNQPQHF. The chain is built from TRBV7-9 and TRBJ1-5, with D tentatively TRBD1 (6 bases). CDR1 and CDR2 from the germline V gene are SEHNR and FQNEAQ (reference sequence). V gave up 3 bases and J gave up 0 bases, with 12 bases separating them. This CDR3 contains 16 residues.

The J gene is TRBJ1-1, the V gene TRBV5-8; a possible D gene is TRBD1 (5 bases). Germline CDR1 SGHTS, CDR2 YDEGEE. CDR3 size: 16 residues. Trimming took off 0 bases at V and 0 bases at J, with 12 bases between the two ends. The CDR3 is CASSLDRGGMNTEAFF. The CDR3 nucleotides are TGTGCCAGCAGCTTGGACCGGGGGGGGATGAACACTGAAGCTTTCTTT.

The chain has TRBV28 and TRBJ1-2; 10 bases align to TRBD1. The CDR3 totals 15 residues. Germline V gives CDR1 MDHEN, CDR2 SYDVKM. The ends lost 5 bases at V and 4 bases at J; junction bases unmatched: 7. This CDR3 reads CASSPRGQGIYGYTF. The DNA of the CDR3 is TGTGCCAGCAGTCCTCGGGGACAGGGGATCTATGGCTACACCTTC.

The V gene is TRBV3-1 (or the pseudogene TRBV3-2), the J gene TRBJ1-6; weak D call: TRBD1 (6 bases). Germline V gene sequence: CDR1 LGHDT, CDR2 YNNKEL (reference sequence). V was shortened by 4 bases and J by 7 bases, with 11 bases between the two germline ends. This CDR3 is 14 amino acids long. The CDR3 nucleotides read TGTGCCAGCAGCCGGCAGACAGGAAATTCACCCCTCCACTTT. Its protein product is CASSRQTGNSPLHF.

This rearrangement joins TRBV24-1 to TRBJ2-3; D ambiguous. The V and J ends lost 8 bases and 1 base respectively, with 6 bases between them. Germline V gene lookup returns CDR1 KGHDR and CDR2 SFDVKD. The CDR3 sequence is 12 residues long. DNA for the CDR3: TGTGCCACCAACGGAGGCACAGATACGCAGTATTTT. It encodes CATNGGTDTQYF.

J is TRBJ1-5 and V is TRBV5-6, with D uncertain. Germline loops: CDR1 SGHDT, CDR2 YYEEEE. The CDR3 runs 13 residues. V shed 2 bases and J shed 6 bases, with 9 bases lying between them. CDR3 in amino acids: CASSFFGLQPQHF. DNA of the CDR3: TGTGCCAGCAGCTTCTTCGGGCTTCAGCCCCAGCATTTT.

The chain recombines TRBV7-2 with TRBJ2-1; the match to TRBD2 covers 9 bases. The J segment lost 10 bases and the V segment lost 4 bases, leaving 11 bases of the junction unmatched. Germline loops: CDR1 SGHTA, CDR2 FQGNSA. The CDR3 contains 15 residues. The CDR3 sequence is CASSSLPRSGGEQFF. CDR3 DNA sequence: TGTGCCAGCAGCTCTCTTCCCCGCAGCGGGGGGGAGCAGTTCTTC.